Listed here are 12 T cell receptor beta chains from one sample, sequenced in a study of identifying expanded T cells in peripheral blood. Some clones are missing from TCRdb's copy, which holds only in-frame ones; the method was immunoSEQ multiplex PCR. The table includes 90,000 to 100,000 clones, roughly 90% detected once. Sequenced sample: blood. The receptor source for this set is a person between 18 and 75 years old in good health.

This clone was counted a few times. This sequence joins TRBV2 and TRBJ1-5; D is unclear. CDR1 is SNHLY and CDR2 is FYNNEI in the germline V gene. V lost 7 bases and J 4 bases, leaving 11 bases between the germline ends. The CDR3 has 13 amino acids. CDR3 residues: CASIGQVNQPQHF. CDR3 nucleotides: TGTGCCAGCATTGGCCAGGTGAATCAGCCCCAGCATTTT.

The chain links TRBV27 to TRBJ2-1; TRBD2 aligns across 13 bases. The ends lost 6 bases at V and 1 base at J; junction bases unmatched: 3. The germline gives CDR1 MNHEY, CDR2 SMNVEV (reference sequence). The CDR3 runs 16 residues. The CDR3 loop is CASSLTSGGSYNEQFF. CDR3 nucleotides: TGTGCCAGCAGCCTGACTAGCGGGGGGTCCTACAATGAGCAGTTCTTC.

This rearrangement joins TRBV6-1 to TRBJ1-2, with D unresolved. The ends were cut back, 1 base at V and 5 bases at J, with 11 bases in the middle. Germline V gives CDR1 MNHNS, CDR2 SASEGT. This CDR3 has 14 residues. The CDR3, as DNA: TGTGCCAGCAGTGAAGGGGTGGGCATATATGGCTACACCTTC. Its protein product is CASSEGVGIYGYTF.

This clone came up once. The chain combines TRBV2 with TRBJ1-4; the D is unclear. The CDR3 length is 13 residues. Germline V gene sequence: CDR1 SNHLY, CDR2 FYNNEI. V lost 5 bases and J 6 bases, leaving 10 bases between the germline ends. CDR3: CASSLGQYEKLFF. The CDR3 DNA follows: TGTGCCAGCAGTCTTGGCCAGTATGAAAAACTGTTTTTT.

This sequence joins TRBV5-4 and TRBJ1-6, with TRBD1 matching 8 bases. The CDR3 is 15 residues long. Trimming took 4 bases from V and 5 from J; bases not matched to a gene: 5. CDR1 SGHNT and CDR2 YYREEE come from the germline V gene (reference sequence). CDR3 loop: CASSQTTGDNSPLHF. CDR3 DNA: TGTGCCAGCAGCCAAACGACAGGGGATAATTCACCCCTCCACTTT.

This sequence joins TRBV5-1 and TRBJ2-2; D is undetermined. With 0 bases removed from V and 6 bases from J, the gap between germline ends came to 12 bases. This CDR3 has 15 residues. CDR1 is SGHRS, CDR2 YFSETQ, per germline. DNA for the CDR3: TGCGCCAGCAGCTTGGACCCCAGCACCCCCGGGGAGCTGTTTTTT. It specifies CASSLDPSTPGELFF. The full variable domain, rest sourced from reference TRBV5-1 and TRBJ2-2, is KAGVTQTPRYLIKTRGQQVTLSCSPISGHRSVSWYQQTPGQGLQFLFEYFSETQRNKGNFPGRFSGRQFSNSRSEMNVSTLELGDSALYLCASSLDPSTPGELFFGEGSRLTVL.

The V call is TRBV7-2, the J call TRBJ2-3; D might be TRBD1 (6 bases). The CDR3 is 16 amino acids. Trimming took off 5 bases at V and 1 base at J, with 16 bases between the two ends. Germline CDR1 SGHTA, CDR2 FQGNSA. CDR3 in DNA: TGTGCCAGCAGCCCCCGGACAGCTCTCGGCACAGATACGCAGTATTTT. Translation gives CASSPRTALGTDTQYF.

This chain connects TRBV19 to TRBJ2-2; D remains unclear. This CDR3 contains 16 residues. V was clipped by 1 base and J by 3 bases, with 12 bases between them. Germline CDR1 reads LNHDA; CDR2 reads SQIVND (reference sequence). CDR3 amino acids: CASSIGAGDHTGELFF. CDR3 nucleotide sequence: TGTGCCAGTAGTATAGGGGCTGGGGATCACACCGGGGAGCTGTTTTTT.

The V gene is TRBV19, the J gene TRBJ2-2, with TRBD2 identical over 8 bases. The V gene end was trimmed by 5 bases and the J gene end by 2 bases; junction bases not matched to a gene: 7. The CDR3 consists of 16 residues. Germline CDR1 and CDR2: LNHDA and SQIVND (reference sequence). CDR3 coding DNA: TGTGCCAGTAGTGTGGCGGGAGGAACTAACACCGGGGAGCTGTTTTTT. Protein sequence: CASSVAGGTNTGELFF.

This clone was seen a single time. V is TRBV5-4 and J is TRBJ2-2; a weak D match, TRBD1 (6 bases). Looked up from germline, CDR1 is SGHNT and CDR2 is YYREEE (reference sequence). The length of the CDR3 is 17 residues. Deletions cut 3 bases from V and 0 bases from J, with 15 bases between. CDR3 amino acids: CASSSGMTGPNTGELFF. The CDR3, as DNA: TGTGCCAGCAGCTCGGGGATGACAGGCCCGAACACCGGGGAGCTGTTTTTT. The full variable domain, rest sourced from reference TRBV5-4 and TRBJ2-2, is ETGVTQSPTHLIKTRGQQVTLRCSSQSGHNTVSWYQQALGQGPQFIFQYYREEENGRGNFPPRFSGLQFPNYSSELNVNALELDDSALYLCASSSGMTGPNTGELFFGEGSRLTVL.

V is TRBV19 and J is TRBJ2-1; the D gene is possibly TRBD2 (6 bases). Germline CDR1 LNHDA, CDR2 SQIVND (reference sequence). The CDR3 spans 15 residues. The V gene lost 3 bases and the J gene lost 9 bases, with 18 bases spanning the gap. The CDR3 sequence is CASSIRGPGRGEQFF. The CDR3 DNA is TGTGCCAGTAGTATTCGAGGGCCAGGGCGGGGTGAGCAGTTCTTC.

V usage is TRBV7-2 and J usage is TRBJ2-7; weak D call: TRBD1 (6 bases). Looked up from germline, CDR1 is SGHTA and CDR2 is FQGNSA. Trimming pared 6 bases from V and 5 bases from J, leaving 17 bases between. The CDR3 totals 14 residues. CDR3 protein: CASRIGGSSNEQYF. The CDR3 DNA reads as TGTGCCAGCAGAATAGGGGGTAGCAGCAACGAGCAGTACTTC.